The T cell receptor (beta chain) described here comes from a study of regulatory T cells in long-lasting Graves disease. Findings and limits, study-wide: Gene preferences differed: TRBV28, TRBJ1-2, TRBJ2-5 in persistent cases.

To note about this clonotype: As yet, its antigen is unknown. A much more abundant neighbour one base away suggests this may be a read error. As the CDR3 is not closed by the conserved phenylalanine or tryptophan, this likely results from a read error.

CDR1 and CDR2 (germline): SGHKS, YYEKEE (reference sequence). The CDR3 runs 13 residues. With 6 bases removed from V and 7 bases from J, the gap between germline ends came to 16 bases. Time point indicated: newly diagnosed GD, antithyroid drugs for less than 3 months. Generation of the TCR library employed RNA extracted from PBMCs. EDTA tubes held approximately 10 milliliters of peripheral blood from each patient. Through Arm-PCR of CDR3 regions and iRepertoire HTBI primers, TCR beta libraries were built. Authors' processing steps: Identification of gene segments yielded more than 55 TRBV and over 12 TRBJ across samples. One entry per CDR3 protein, called by TCRdb with MiXCR from the multiplex PCR reads. V and J calls and clone size were set by TCRdb, not the authors. This table has around 400,000 distinct CDR3 sequences, roughly a sixth appearing once.

The starting material was peripheral blood mononuclear cells (PBMCs), obtained at new diagnosis, from a patient treated with antithyroid drugs. This clonotype was sampled from a female donor with Graves disease. The chain links TRBV5-5 to TRBJ2-5; D is unclear. This CDR3 reads CASTVRPTSTQYS. As DNA, the CDR3 is TGTGCCAGCACCGTTCGGCCCACCTCGACCCAGTACTCC.